Below, 6 T cell receptor beta chains from the same sample are listed, as sequenced in a study of blood T cell repertoires in COVID-19. Data came from immunoSEQ multiplex PCR; TCRdb stores just in-frame clones and leaves some out. Of roughly 340,000 clones in the sample, around 87% were seen once. Sequenced: peripheral blood. The receptors stem from a woman aged 50 to 60 with COVID-19, enrolled during active disease.

This clone was seen only once. The chain combines TRBV24-1 with TRBJ2-3; 9 nucleotides match TRBD2. In germline, CDR1 is KGHDR, CDR2 SFDVKD. V lost 9 bases, J lost 4 bases, and 10 bases stayed unmatched. The CDR3 has 15 amino acids. In DNA, the CDR3 is TGTGCCACCGGTGGGTTTAGCGGGGGATCAGATACGCAGTATTTT. It yields the protein CATGGFSGGSDTQYF.

The chain links TRBV29-1 to TRBJ2-7; the D gene is possibly TRBD1 (6 bases). Looked up from germline, CDR1 is SQVTM and CDR2 is ANQGSEA. Trimming left V 6 bases short and J 2 bases short, with 23 bases between. The CDR3 covers 16 residues. DNA of the CDR3: TGCAGCGTCGGTGAAGGGATTTCAGGGGACCCCTACGAGCAGTACTTC. Protein product: CSVGEGISGDPYEQYF.

The chain combines TRBV11-3 with TRBJ2-2; 8 nucleotides align to TRBD1. The CDR3 totals 17 residues. J was trimmed by 5 bases and V by 3 bases; bases with no gene match: 11. Germline loops: CDR1 SGHNT, CDR2 YENEEA. The CDR3 DNA sequence: TGTGCCAGCAGCTTGACACATGGACAGGGCGGAACCGGGGAGCTGTTTTTT. This gives the protein CASSLTHGQGGTGELFF.

Concerning this clone itself: The same CDR3 arises from other DNA sequences in this sample as well. The chain uses TRBV5-1 and TRBJ1-2, with TRBD1 matching 7 bases. V was clipped by 0 bases and J by 4 bases; unmatched bases: 3. The CDR3 is 14 residues long. The germline CDR1 and CDR2 sequences are SGHRS and YFSETQ. As DNA, the CDR3 is TGCGCCAGCAGCTTGGAGGGGGCCGGCTATGGCTACACCTTC. It yields the protein CASSLEGAGYGYTF.

This sequence joins TRBV14 and TRBJ2-1, with 15 bases identical to TRBD2. V lost 2 bases and J lost 7; bases outside the gene matches: 12. The V gene's germline CDR1 is SGHDN and CDR2 FVKESK. The CDR3 loop spans 19 amino acids. CDR3 nucleotides: TGTGCCAGCAGCCAAAAATGGACTAGCGGGAGGGCCGGGCGTAATGAGCAGTTCTTC. Translating it yields CASSQKWTSGRAGRNEQFF.

The V gene is TRBV7-9, the J gene TRBJ1-2; 7 nucleotides match TRBD1. Per germline, CDR1 SEHNR and CDR2 FQNEAQ (reference sequence). The CDR3 extends over 13 amino acids. V lost 4 bases, J lost 10 bases, and 9 bases stayed unmatched. CDR3 bases: TGTGCCAGCAGCTATACCGGGACAGTCGACTACACCTTC. Protein sequence: CASSYTGTVDYTF.